This T cell receptor beta chain came from a study of cytomegalovirus exposure and HLA in healthy donors. Study as a whole: Sequencing of 180 million or so T cells in an earlier analysis found roughly 120 million unique TCR beta sequences. About 85 million unique TCRs from HLA-typed donors were held in an early release of data. Study results and caveats: Analysis was performed later, and it showed HLA-associated TCR beta chains to be more clonally expanded than equally common others. Earlier analysis yielded a pattern in which most TCR beta V segments were productive about 87% or about 30% of the time.

The primer mix had 60 Vbeta and 13 Jbeta primers. The table came from immunoSEQ multiplex PCR; TCRdb's copy has only in-frame clones and leaves some out. The sample records some 100,000 clones, around 76% being singletons. A note on this clone: Its antigen is as yet unknown.

The source is a man aged 45-65 years in good health and CMV-seropositive. The sequencing sample was made of PBMCs.

CDR3 sequence reads: CAISGKGPLTEAFF. The DNA of the CDR3 is TGTGCCATCAGTGGAAAGGGGCCTCTCACTGAAGCTTTCTTT. The chain employs TRBV10-3 and TRBJ1-1; D possibly corresponds to TRBD1 (5 bases). In germline, CDR1 is ENHRY, CDR2 SYGVKD. The CDR3 runs 14 residues. The V and J ends lost 4 bases and 4 bases respectively, with 13 bases between them.